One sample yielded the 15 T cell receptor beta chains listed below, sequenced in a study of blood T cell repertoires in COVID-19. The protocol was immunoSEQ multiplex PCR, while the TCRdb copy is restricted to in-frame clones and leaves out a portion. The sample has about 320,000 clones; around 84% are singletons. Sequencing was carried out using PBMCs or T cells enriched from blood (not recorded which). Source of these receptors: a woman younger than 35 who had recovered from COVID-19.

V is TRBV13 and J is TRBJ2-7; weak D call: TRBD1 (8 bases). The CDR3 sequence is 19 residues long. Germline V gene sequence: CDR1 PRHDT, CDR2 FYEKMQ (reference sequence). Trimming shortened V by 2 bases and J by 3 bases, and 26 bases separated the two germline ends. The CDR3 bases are TGTGCCAGCAGCTTATTTTCCCAGGGGGCGCGGGGGAGATTCTACGAGCAGTACTTC. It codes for CASSLFSQGARGRFYEQYF.

The CDR3 DNA reads TGTGCCAGCAGCGCGACAGACTTCACCGGGGAGCTGTTTTTT. Translating gives CASSATDFTGELFF. The V call is TRBV9, the J call TRBJ2-2; the D gene is possibly TRBD1 (5 bases). The CDR3 runs 14 residues. Per the germline V gene, CDR1 is SGDLS and CDR2 is YYNGEE. The germline V and J ends were trimmed by 3 bases and 4 bases, with 10 bases remaining between them.

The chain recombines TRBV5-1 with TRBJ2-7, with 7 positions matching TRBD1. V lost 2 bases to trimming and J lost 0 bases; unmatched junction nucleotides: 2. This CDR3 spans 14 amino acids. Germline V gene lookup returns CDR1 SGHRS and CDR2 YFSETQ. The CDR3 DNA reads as TGCGCCAGCAGCTTAGGGACAGTCTCCTACGAGCAGTACTTC. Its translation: CASSLGTVSYEQYF.

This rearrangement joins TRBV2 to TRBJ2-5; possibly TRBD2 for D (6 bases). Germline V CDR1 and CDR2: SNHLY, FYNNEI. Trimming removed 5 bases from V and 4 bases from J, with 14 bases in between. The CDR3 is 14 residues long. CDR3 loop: CASSPLRGSETQYF. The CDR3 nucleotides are TGTGCCAGCAGTCCCCTGCGGGGATCAGAGACCCAGTACTTC. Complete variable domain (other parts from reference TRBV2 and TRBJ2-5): EPEVTQTPSHQVTQMGQEVILRCVPISNHLYFYWYRQILGQKVEFLVSFYNNEISEKSEIFDDQFSVERPDGSNFTLKIRSTKLEDSAMYFCASSPLRGSETQYFGPGTRLLVL.

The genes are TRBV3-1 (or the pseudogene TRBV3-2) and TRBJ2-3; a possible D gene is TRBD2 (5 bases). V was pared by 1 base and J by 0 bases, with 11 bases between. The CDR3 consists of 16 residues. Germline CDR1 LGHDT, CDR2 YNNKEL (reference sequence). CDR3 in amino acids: CASSQGRWTSTDTQYF. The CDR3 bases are TGTGCCAGCAGCCAAGGTCGCTGGACTAGCACAGATACGCAGTATTTT.

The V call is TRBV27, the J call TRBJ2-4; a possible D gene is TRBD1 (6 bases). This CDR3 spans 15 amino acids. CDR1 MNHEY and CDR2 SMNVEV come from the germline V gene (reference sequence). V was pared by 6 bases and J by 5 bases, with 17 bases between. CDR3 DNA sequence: TGTGCCAGCAGCCATACGAATCAGGGGCAAAACATTCAGTACTTC. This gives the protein CASSHTNQGQNIQYF.

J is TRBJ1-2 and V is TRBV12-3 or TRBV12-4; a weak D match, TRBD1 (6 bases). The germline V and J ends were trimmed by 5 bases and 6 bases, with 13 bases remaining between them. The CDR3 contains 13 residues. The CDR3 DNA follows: TGTGCCAGCAGTCCTGGGACAATGGATGGCTACACCTTC. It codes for CASSPGTMDGYTF.

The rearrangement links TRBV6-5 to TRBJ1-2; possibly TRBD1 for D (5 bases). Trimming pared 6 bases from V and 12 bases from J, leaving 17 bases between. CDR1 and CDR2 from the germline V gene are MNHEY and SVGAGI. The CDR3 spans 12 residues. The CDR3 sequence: CASRKGPVIDTF. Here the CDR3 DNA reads TGTGCCAGCAGGAAGGGGCCGGTCATAGACACCTTC.

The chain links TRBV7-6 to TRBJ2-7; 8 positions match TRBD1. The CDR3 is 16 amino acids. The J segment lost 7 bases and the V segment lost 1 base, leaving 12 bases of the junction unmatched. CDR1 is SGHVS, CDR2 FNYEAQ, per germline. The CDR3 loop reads CASSLEAQGAIGEQYF. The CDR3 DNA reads TGTGCCAGCAGCTTAGAAGCGCAGGGGGCCATAGGGGAGCAGTACTTC.

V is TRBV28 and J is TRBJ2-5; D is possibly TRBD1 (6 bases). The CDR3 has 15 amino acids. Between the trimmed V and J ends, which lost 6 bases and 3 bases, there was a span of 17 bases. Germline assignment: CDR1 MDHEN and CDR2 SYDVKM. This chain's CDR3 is CASSLHLTGKETQYF. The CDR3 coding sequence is TGTGCCAGCAGCCTCCACTTAACAGGGAAAGAGACCCAGTACTTC.

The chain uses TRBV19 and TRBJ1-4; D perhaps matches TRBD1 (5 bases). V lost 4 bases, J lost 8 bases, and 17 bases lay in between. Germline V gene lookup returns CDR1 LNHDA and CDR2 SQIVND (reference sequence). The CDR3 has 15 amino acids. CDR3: CASSTARPGQEKLFF. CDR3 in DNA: TGTGCCAGTAGTACCGCTCGGCCTGGACAAGAAAAACTGTTTTTT.

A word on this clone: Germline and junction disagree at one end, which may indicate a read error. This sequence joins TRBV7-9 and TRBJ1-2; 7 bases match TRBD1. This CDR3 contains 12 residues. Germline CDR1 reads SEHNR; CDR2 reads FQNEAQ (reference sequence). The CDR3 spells CANSRGQLGYTF. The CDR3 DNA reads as TGTGCCAACAGCCGGGGACAGCTAGGCTACACCTTC. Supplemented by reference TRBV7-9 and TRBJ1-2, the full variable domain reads DTGVSQNPRHKITKRGQNVTFRCDPISEHNRLYWYRQTLGQGPEFLTYFQNEAQLEKSRLLSDRFSAERPKGSFSTLEIQRTEQGDSAMYLCANSRGQLGYTFGSGTRLTVV.

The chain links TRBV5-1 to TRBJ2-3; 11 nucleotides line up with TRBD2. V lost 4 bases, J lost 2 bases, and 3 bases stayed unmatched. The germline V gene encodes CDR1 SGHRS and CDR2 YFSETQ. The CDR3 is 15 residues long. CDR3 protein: CASSAGLAATDTQYF. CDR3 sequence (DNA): TGCGCCAGCAGCGCGGGACTAGCGGCCACAGATACGCAGTATTTT.

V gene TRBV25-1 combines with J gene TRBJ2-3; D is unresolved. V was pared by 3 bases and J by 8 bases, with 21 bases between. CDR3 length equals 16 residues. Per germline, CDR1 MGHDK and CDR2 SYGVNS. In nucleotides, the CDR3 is TGTGCCAGCAGTGATAGGAGCTGCACACGCGTAGGTACGCAGTATTTT. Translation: CASSDRSCTRVGTQYF.

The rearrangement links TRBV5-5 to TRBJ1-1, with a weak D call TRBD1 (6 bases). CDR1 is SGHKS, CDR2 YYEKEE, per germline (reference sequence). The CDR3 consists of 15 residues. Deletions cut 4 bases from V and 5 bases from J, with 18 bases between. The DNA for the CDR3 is TGTGCCAGCAGCCCGTCACAGGGTTGGGTGACTGAAGCTTTCTTT. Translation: CASSPSQGWVTEAFF. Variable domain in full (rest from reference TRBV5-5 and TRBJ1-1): DAGVTQSPTHLIKTRGQQVTLRCSPISGHKSVSWYQQVLGQGPQFIFQYYEKEERGRGNFPDRFSARQFPNYSSELNVNALLLGDSALYLCASSPSQGWVTEAFFGQGTRLTVV.